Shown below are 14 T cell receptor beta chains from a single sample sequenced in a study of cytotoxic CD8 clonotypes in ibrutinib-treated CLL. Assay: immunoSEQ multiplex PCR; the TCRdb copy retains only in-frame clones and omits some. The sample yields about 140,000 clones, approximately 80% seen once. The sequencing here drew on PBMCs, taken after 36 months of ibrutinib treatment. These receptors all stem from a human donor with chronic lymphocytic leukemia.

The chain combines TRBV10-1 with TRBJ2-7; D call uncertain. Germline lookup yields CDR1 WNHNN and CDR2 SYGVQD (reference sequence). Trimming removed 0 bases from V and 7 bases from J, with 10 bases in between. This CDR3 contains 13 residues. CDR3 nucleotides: TGCGCCAGCAGTGAGTCGACTGGGTTTGAGCAGTACTTC. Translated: CASSESTGFEQYF.

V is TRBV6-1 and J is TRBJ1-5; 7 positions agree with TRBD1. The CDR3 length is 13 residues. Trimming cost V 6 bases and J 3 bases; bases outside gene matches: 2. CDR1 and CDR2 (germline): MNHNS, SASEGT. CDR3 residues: CASRTGNNQPQHF. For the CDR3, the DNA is TGTGCCAGCAGGACAGGGAACAATCAGCCCCAGCATTTT.

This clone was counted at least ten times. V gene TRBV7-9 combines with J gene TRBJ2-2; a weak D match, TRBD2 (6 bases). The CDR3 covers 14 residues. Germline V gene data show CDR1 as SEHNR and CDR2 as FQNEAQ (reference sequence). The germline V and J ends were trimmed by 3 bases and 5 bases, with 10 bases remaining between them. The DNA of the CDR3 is TGTGCCAGCAGCTTGGCAGGGAGGACCGGGGAGCTGTTTTTT. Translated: CASSLAGRTGELFF.

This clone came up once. The chain's CDR3 is CASRPAGGPGWETQYF. The CDR3 nucleotides read TGTGCCAGCAGGCCAGCGGGGGGTCCTGGTTGGGAGACCCAGTACTTC. V and J are TRBV7-9 and TRBJ2-5; 9 bases are shared with TRBD2. Germline CDR1 is SEHNR and CDR2 is FQNEAQ (reference sequence). This CDR3 region has 16 residues. V gave up 6 bases and J gave up 5 bases; unmatched junction bases: 13.

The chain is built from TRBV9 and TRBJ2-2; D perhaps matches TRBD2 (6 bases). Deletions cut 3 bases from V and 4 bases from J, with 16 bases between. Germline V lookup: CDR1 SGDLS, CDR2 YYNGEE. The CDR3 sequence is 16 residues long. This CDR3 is CASSGEWGVGTGELFF. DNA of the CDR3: TGTGCCAGCAGCGGTGAATGGGGGGTGGGCACCGGGGAGCTGTTTTTT.

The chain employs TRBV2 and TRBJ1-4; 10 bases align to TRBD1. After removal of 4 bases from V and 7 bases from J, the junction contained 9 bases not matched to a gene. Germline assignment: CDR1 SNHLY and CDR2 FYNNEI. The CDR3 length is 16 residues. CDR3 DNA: TGTGCCAGCAGTGGACAGGGGGCTCAATCGGGTGAAAAACTGTTTTTT. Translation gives CASSGQGAQSGEKLFF.

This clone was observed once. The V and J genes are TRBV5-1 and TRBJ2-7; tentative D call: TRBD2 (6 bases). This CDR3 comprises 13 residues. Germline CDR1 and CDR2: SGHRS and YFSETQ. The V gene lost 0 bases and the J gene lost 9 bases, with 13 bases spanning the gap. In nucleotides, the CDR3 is TGCGCCAGCAGCTTGGCCGGGACTTGGATGCAGTACTTC. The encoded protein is CASSLAGTWMQYF.

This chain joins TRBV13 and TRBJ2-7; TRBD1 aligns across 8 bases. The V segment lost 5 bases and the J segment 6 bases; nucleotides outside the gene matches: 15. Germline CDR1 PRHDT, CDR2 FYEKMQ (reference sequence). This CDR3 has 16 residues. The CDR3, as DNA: TGTGCCAGCAGCATTGGAGCCGGGACAGGCGTCTCCGAGCAGTACTTC. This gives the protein CASSIGAGTGVSEQYF.

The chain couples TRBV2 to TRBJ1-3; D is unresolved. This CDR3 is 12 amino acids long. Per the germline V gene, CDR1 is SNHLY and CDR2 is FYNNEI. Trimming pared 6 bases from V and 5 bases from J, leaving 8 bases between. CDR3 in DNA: TGTGCCAGCAGCCCCGACCGAAACACCATATATTTT. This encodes CASSPDRNTIYF.

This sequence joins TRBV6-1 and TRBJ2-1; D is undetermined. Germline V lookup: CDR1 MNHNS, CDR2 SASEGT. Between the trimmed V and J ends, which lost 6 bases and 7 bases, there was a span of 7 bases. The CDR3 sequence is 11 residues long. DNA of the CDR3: TGTGCCAGCAGCGCCCGAAATGAGCAGTTCTTC. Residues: CASSARNEQFF.

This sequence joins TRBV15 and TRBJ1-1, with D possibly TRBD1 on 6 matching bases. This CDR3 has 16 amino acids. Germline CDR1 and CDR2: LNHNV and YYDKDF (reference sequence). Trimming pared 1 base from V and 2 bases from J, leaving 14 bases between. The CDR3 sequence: CATSRGSNRVNTEAFF. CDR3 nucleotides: TGTGCCACCAGCAGAGGTTCAAACAGGGTCAACACTGAAGCTTTCTTT.

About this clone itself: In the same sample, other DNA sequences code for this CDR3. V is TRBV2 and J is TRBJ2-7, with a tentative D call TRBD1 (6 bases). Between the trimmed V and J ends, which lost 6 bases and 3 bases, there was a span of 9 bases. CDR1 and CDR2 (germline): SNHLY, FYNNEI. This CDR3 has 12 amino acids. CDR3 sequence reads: CASRDSFYEQYF. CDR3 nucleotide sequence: TGTGCCAGCAGGGACAGTTTCTACGAGCAGTACTTC.

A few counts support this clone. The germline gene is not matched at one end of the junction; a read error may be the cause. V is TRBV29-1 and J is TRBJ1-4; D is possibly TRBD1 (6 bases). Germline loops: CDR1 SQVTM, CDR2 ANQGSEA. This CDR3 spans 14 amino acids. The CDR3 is CSVAGAPANEKLFF. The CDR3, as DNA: TGCAGCGTTGCAGGGGCGCCTGCTAACGAAAAACTGTTTTTT.

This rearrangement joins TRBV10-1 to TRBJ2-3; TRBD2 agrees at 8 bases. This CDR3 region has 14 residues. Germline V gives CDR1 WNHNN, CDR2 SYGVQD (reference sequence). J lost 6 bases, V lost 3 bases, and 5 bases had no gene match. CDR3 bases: TGCGCCAGCAGTGACGGAGTAGCGGGGGATACGCAGTATTTT. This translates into CASSDGVAGDTQYF.